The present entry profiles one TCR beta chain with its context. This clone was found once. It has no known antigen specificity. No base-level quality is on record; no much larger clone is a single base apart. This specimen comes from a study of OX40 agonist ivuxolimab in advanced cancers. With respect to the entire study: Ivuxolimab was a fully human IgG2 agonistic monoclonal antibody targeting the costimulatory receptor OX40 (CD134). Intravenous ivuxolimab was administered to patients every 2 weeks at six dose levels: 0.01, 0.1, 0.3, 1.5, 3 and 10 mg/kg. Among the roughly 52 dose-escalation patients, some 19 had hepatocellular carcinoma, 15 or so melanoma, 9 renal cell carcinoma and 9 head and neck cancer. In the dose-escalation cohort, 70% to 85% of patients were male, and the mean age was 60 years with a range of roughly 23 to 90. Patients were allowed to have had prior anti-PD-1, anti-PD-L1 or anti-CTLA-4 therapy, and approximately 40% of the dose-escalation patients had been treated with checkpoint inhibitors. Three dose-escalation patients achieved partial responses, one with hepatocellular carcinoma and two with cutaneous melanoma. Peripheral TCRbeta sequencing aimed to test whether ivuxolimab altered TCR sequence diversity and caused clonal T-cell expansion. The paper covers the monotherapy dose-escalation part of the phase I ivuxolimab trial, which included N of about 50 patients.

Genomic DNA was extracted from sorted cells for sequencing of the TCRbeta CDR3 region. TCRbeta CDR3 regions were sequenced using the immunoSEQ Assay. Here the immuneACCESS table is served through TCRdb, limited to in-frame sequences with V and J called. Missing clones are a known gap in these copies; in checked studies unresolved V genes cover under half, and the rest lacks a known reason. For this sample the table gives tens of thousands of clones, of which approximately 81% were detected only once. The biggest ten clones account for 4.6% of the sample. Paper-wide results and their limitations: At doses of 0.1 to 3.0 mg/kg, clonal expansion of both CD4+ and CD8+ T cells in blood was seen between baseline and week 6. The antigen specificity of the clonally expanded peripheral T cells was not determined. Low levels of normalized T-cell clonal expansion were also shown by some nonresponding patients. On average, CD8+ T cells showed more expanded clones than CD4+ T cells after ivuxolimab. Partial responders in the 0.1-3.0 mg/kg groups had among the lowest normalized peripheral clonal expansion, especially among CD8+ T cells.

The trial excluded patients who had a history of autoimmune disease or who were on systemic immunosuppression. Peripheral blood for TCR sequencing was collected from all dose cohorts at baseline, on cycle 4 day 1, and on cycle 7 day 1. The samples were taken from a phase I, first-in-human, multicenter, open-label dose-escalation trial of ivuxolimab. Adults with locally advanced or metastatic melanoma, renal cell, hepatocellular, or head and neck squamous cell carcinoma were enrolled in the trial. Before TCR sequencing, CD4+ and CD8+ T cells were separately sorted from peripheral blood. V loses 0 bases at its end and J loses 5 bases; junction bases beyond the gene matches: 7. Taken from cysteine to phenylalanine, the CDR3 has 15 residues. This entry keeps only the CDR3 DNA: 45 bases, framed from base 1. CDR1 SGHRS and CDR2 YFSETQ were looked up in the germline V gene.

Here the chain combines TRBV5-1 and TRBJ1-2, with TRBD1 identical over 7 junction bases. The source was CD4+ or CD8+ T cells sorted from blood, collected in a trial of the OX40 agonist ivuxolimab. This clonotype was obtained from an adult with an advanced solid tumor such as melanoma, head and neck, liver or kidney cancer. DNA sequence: TGCGCCAGCAGCTTGGCGCTAGGGGACAGATATGGCTACACCTTC. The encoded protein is CASSLALGDRYGYTF.